What follows are 20 T cell receptor beta chains derived from one specimen sequenced in a study of T cells in Graves' hyperthyroidism and ophthalmopathy. Amplification yielded TCR beta CDR3 regions, with RNA transcripts as the source. A first-round RT-PCR of the TCR CDR3 used the HTBI primer set. TCRdb analysed the multiplex PCR reads with MiXCR anew, one entry per CDR3 protein. Of more than 450,000 distinct CDR3 sequences listed, 12% to 15% are singletons. The sample consisted of blood. These receptors all come from a woman in her forties with Graves' hyperthyroidism.

The CDR3 region is CASSKPGEQYF. Here the CDR3 DNA reads TGTGCCAGCAGCAAACCTGGCGAGCAGTACTTC. The chain employs TRBV7-9 and TRBJ2-7; D is uncertain. Germline-derived CDR1 and CDR2 are SEHNR and FQNEAQ (reference sequence). The V gene lost 5 bases and the J gene lost 6 bases, with 8 bases spanning the gap. The CDR3 runs 11 residues.

This clonotype was seen a handful of times. The chain has TRBV27 and TRBJ1-3; 7 positions agree with TRBD1. Germline V gives CDR1 MNHEY, CDR2 SMNVEV (reference sequence). This CDR3 is 14 amino acids long. After removal of 6 bases from V and 4 bases from J, the junction contained 6 bases not matched to a gene. For the CDR3, the DNA is TGTGCCAGCAGGCCACAGGGGCCCGGAAACACCATATATTTT. Translated: CASRPQGPGNTIYF.

J is TRBJ2-1 and V is TRBV19, with 9 bases matching TRBD1. Germline CDR1 is LNHDA and CDR2 is SQIVND (reference sequence). The CDR3 loop spans 17 amino acids. Trimming at V came to 1 base and at J to 4 bases, leaving 8 bases not matched to a gene. CDR3 coding DNA: TGTGCCAGTAGTATAGGTGGCCCGGGACAGGGTTACAATGAGCAGTTCTTC. This codes for CASSIGGPGQGYNEQFF.

This clonotype has ten or more counts. The chain joins TRBV20-1 to TRBJ1-5; D is possibly TRBD1 (6 bases). The ends were cut back, 1 base at V and 5 bases at J, with 9 bases in the middle. The CDR3 runs to 13 residues. CDR1 is DFQATT and CDR2 is SNEGSKA in the germline V gene (reference sequence). In DNA, the CDR3 is TGCAGTGCTAGAGCCCACAGGGATCAGCCCCAGCATTTT. Encoded protein: CSARAHRDQPQHF.

This clonotype was seen at least ten times. This rearrangement joins TRBV2 to TRBJ1-1; a weak D match, TRBD1 (6 bases). CDR1 is SNHLY, CDR2 FYNNEI, per germline. There are 13 residues in the CDR3. Trimming took 4 bases from V and 1 from J, leaving 7 bases between them. The CDR3 here is CASSAQGNTEAFF. CDR3 nucleotides: TGTGCCAGCAGTGCACAGGGGAACACTGAAGCTTTCTTT.

The table lists this clonotype with many counts. The genes are TRBV6-1 and TRBJ2-7; 8 bases map to TRBD2. Germline CDR1 reads MNHNS; CDR2 reads SASEGT. J lost 5 bases, V lost 6 bases, and 21 bases had no gene match. The CDR3 contains 18 residues. The CDR3 nucleotides read TGTGCCAGCAGCGAGAGGACAGTTCCGAGCGGGAGTCGCCACGAGCAGTACTTC. It codes for CASSERTVPSGSRHEQYF.

There are many counts of this clonotype. V usage is TRBV14 and J usage is TRBJ2-7; 9 bases match TRBD1. Per the germline V gene, CDR1 is SGHDN and CDR2 is FVKESK. The CDR3 spans 15 residues. The trim removed 0 bases at V and 3 bases at J, leaving 3 bases unmatched. CDR3 DNA: TGTGCCAGCAGCCAAGACCGGGACAGGGACTACGAGCAGTACTTC. Protein sequence: CASSQDRDRDYEQYF.

This clonotype was seen a handful of times. The chain couples TRBV6-5 to TRBJ2-7; tentative D call: TRBD2 (5 bases). The CDR3 covers 14 residues. Trimming removed 2 bases at V and 7 bases at J, with 15 bases between. Germline CDR1 reads MNHEY; CDR2 reads SVGAGI. The CDR3 DNA follows: TGTGCCAGCAGTTACGTAACCAGTCCGGGAGAGCAGTACTTC. Its translation: CASSYVTSPGEQYF.

V gene TRBV6-5 combines with J gene TRBJ1-4, with 8 bases aligning to TRBD1. Germline V gene data show CDR1 as MNHEY and CDR2 as SVGAGI. This CDR3 is 17 amino acids long. Trimming at V came to 0 bases and at J to 10 bases, leaving 13 bases not matched to a gene. The CDR3 DNA follows: TGTGCCAGCAGTTACTCGACTCGAGGACAGGGAGGCGCAAAACTGTTTTTT. Translating it yields CASSYSTRGQGGAKLFF.

Ten or more counts support this clonotype. The chain is built from TRBV20-1 and TRBJ2-3; D possibly corresponds to TRBD2 (6 bases). The CDR3 extends over 13 amino acids. Trimming left V 4 bases short and J 2 bases short, with 10 bases between. Germline V gives CDR1 DFQATT, CDR2 SNEGSKA (reference sequence). The CDR3: CSANRDSTDTQYF. In nucleotides, the CDR3 is TGCAGTGCTAATCGGGACTCCACAGATACGCAGTATTTT.

Comments on this clonotype: At one end, the junction sequence differs from germline, possibly due to a read error. This chain joins TRBV9 and TRBJ1-6; D remains unclear. Germline V lookup: CDR1 SGDLS, CDR2 YYNGEE. This CDR3 spans 15 amino acids. In DNA form, the CDR3 reads TGTGCCAGCAGCGTAGAGAGCTCCTATAATTCACCCCCCCACTTT. As protein: CASSVESSYNSPPHF.

As to this clonotype: A much larger clone sits a single nucleotide away, making a read error possible. CDR3 bases: TGTGCCAGCAGAGATCCTAGGACCCCCGGCGAGCAGTTCTTC. Its translation is CASRDPRTPGEQFF. J is TRBJ2-1 and V is TRBV6-1; D gene unclear. V was cut by 6 bases and J by 10 bases, with 19 bases left in between. The CDR3 is 14 residues long. Germline V gene data show CDR1 as MNHNS and CDR2 as SASEGT.

As for this clonotype: This likely reflects a read error, since a far larger clone is one base away. The V gene is TRBV7-9, the J gene TRBJ2-3; D remains ambiguous. Trimming stripped 7 bases from V and 2 bases from J, with 4 bases between. Germline V lookup: CDR1 SEHNR, CDR2 FQNEAQ (reference sequence). The CDR3 totals 11 residues. CDR3 protein: CASNITDTQYF. As DNA, the CDR3 is TGTGCCAGCAACATCACAGATACGCAGTATTTT. Together with reference TRBV7-9 and TRBJ2-3, the CDR3 gives the full variable domain: DTGVSQNPRHKITKRGQNVTFRCDPISEHNRLYWYRQTLGQGPEFLTYFQNEAQLEKSRLLSDRFSAERPKGSFSTLEIQRTEQGDSAMYLCASNITDTQYFGPGTRLTVL.

Many counts were recorded for this clonotype. The CDR3 region is CSASTDVSYEQYF. CDR3 bases: TGCAGTGCTAGCACGGACGTATCCTACGAGCAGTACTTC. V is TRBV20-1 and J is TRBJ2-7, with D hard to call. The V gene lost 3 bases and the J gene lost 1 base, with 10 bases spanning the gap. Germline V gene sequence: CDR1 DFQATT, CDR2 SNEGSKA (reference sequence). The CDR3 contains 13 residues.

This chain links TRBV5-1 with TRBJ1-3; D not certain. V was trimmed by 0 bases and J by 0 bases, leaving 10 bases between them. From germline, CDR1 is SGHRS and CDR2 YFSETQ. The CDR3 length is 16 residues. CDR3 bases: TGCGCCAGCAGCTTGGCGGGCCAGAACTCTGGAAACACCATATATTTT. Protein: CASSLAGQNSGNTIYF.

The chain employs TRBV14 and TRBJ2-1, with 11 bases identical to TRBD2. Germline lookup yields CDR1 SGHDN and CDR2 FVKESK. This CDR3 is 17 amino acids long. The V and J ends lost 1 base and 7 bases, in that order; junction bases with no gene match: 9. Here the CDR3 reads CASSQVPSSGRWNEQFF. The DNA for the CDR3 is TGTGCCAGCAGCCAAGTCCCTTCTAGCGGGAGGTGGAATGAGCAGTTCTTC.

This clonotype showed up just a few times. The chain joins TRBV4-1 to TRBJ1-6; D call uncertain. CDR3 length equals 15 residues. V lost 6 bases to trimming and J lost 6 bases, with 15 bases between them. Germline-derived CDR1 and CDR2 are MGHRA and YSYEKL. This CDR3 is CASRKEGGSNSPLHF. DNA for the CDR3: TGCGCCAGCAGAAAGGAGGGAGGGAGTAATTCACCCCTCCACTTT.

This clonotype was observed many times. Here the CDR3 reads CASSPGQLRRDTEAFF. CDR3 nucleotide sequence: TGTGCCAGCTCCCCGGGACAGCTTCGTAGGGACACTGAAGCTTTCTTT. V and J are TRBV18 and TRBJ1-1, with 7 bases identical to TRBD1. The CDR3 covers 16 residues. Germline V gene lookup returns CDR1 KGHSH and CDR2 LQKENI. Unmatched junction bases numbered 13, after V lost 6 bases and J lost 3 bases.

The table lists this clonotype with a few counts. The genes are TRBV5-1 and TRBJ1-1, with D uncertain. Germline CDR1 SGHRS, CDR2 YFSETQ. Trimming stripped 5 bases from V and 5 bases from J, with 16 bases between. The CDR3 is 14 amino acids. CDR3 loop: CASSIVPDQTEAFF. CDR3 in DNA: TGCGCCAGCAGTATAGTCCCGGATCAAACTGAAGCTTTCTTT.

This clonotype came up a few times. In nucleotides, the CDR3 is TGTGCCAGCAGCTTAATGGCCTCTGGAAACACCATATATTTT. It yields the protein CASSLMASGNTIYF. V is TRBV7-9 and J is TRBJ1-3; D uncertain. CDR3 length equals 14 residues. V was clipped by 2 bases and J by 0 bases, with 5 bases between them. Per germline, CDR1 SEHNR and CDR2 FQNEAQ (reference sequence).